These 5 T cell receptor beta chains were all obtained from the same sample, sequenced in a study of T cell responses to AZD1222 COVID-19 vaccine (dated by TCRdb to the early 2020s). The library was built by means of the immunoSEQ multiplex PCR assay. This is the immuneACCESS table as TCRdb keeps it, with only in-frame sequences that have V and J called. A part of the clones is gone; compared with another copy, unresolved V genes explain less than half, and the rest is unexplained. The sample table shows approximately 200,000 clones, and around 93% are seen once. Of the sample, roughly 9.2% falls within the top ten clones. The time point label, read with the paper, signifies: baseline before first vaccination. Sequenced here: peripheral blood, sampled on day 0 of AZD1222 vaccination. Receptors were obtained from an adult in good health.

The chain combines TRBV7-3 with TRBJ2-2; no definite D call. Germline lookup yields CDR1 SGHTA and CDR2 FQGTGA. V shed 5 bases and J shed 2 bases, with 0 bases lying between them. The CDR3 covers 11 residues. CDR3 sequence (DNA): TGTGCCAGCAGCAACACCGGGGAGCTGTTTTTT. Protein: CASSNTGELFF.

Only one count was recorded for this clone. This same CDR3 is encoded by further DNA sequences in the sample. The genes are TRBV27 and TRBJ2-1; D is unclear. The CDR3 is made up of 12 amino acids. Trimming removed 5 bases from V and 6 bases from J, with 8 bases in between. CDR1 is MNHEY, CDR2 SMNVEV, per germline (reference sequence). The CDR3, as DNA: TGTGCCAGCAGTCCCAGTGGCAATGAGCAGTTCTTC. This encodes CASSPSGNEQFF.

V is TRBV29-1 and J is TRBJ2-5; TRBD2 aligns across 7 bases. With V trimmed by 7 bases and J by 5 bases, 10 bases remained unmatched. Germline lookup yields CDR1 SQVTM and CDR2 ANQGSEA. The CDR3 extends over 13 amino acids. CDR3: CSGARIGGETQYF. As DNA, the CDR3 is TGCAGCGGAGCGAGGATCGGGGGGGAGACCCAGTACTTC.

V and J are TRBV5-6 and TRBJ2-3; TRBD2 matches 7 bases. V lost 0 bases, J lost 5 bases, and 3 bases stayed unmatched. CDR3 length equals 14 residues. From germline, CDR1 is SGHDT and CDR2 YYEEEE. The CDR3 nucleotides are TGTGCCAGCAGCTTGGAACGGGGGGAAGATACGCAGTATTTT. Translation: CASSLERGEDTQYF.

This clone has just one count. The CDR3 DNA is TGTGCCAGCAGCTTTTCGGAGACCCAGTACTTC. It is translated as CASSFSETQYF. The J gene is TRBJ2-5, the V gene TRBV7-4; D uncertain. Germline loops: CDR1 SGHVT, CDR2 SQSDAQ. Deletions cut 3 bases from V and 5 bases from J, with 4 bases between. CDR3 length: 11 amino acids.